This T cell receptor beta chain emerged from a study of T-cell reconstitution after alpha-beta-depleted transplantation in children (dated by TCRdb to the mid-2010s). About the full investigation: Using TCR repertoire profiling, the study quantitatively followed how T-cell immune reconstitution unfolded in children after TCRalphabeta/CD19-depleted allogeneic hematopoietic cell transplantation. What the work shows at the level of the full study, not this receptor alone: The high TCRbeta diversity at day 60 in some patients was ascribed to recipient T cells and intrathymic progenitors that had survived conditioning. About two months after transplant, the apparently early recovery of alphabetaT-cell counts reportedly depended on just several hundred clones that had expanded rapidly and came from non-depleted graft cells. Hyperexpanded clone frequencies declined over subsequent months; after one year, T-cell counts and TCRbeta diversity were mostly attributed to newly produced T cells.

Library method: PCR. These reads were obtained on an Illumina HiSeq 2500. TCR libraries were prepared with molecular barcoding, using unique molecular identifiers to normalize TCRbeta repertoire quantification. TCRdb cleaned the public reads at Q25 with fastp, built clones with MiXCR and kept in-frame beta chains. Every CDR3 protein is listed once, alongside the most common genes and DNA of its rows. This sample is represented by hundreds of thousands of distinct CDR3 sequences; approximately 13% of them were singletons. The ten largest clones capture around 2.2% of the sample. Taken with the paper, the label for treatment or condition translates to: allogeneic hematopoietic cell transplantation with graft depleted of TCRalphabeta T cells and CD19 B cells. Transplant recipients were children who received TCRalphabeta/CD19-depleted allogeneic hematopoietic cell grafts. Taken from the germline V gene, the CDR1 and CDR2 loops are SQVTM and ANQGSEA. From its cysteine to its phenylalanine, the CDR3 spans 17 amino acids. This entry keeps only the CDR3 DNA: 51 bases, framed from base 1. Here V drops 7 bases and J drops 2 bases, and the junction holds 19 bases not matched to any gene.

This clonotype was seen a few times. What antigen it recognizes has not been identified. Base qualities were left out, and no much larger clone turns up one base away. The source was PBMCs, mostly from graft donor cells, collected 360 days after TCRalphabeta/CD19-depleted stem cell transplant. The chain was built from TRBV29-1 and TRBJ2-7; 8 bases in the middle match TRBD1. This TCR was recovered from a male patient under 18 who had a stem cell transplant for acute myeloid leukemia, so the T cells may come from the graft donor. The DNA sequence is TGCAGCGCCGATACCGGGGACAGGACAACTACTCCCTACGAGCAGTACTTC. It translates as CSADTGDRTTTPYEQYF.